This is a list of T cell receptor beta chains from one sample in a study of breast tumors, draining lymph nodes, adjacent tissues. TCRdb ran MiXCR on the multiplex PCR reads and lists one entry per CDR3 protein. The sample lists around 140,000 distinct CDR3 sequences, about 33% seen once, with about 2.5% in the top ten. Sequencing was performed on axillary lymph node tissue. Receptors originate from a female donor with breast cancer. Some clones in this sample may be carry-over from other donors' samples. Both conserved end residues are part of each CDR3. Fields, in order: V gene, D gene, J gene, clone size, CDR3 DNA, CDR3 protein. The D gene is left open where the match is weak. Rows may omit the clone size; those that give it use once, few, many or a size class.

V gene: TRBV11-2
D gene: .
J gene: TRBJ2-2
clone size: many
CDR3 DNA: TGTGCCAGCAGCCACGGTCTGAACACCGGGGAGCTGTTTTTT
CDR3 protein: CASSHGLNTGELFF

V gene: TRBV11-2
D gene: .
J gene: TRBJ1-3
clone size: .
CDR3 DNA: TGTGCCAGCGGACCAGAATACAGGGCGCTTGGAAACACCATATATTTT
CDR3 protein: CASGPEYRALGNTIYF

V gene: TRBV12-3/TRBV12-4
D gene: TRBD2
J gene: TRBJ2-2
clone size: many
CDR3 DNA: TGTGCCAGCAGTCCCCCTAGGGAGCGGGGGGCCGGGGAGCTGTTTTTT
CDR3 protein: CASSPPRERGAGELFF

V gene: TRBV10-3
D gene: TRBD1
J gene: TRBJ2-5
clone size: .
CDR3 DNA: TGTGCCATCAGTGAGGGGACAGGGACAGAGACCCAGTACTTC
CDR3 protein: CAISEGTGTETQYF

V gene: TRBV11-3
D gene: .
J gene: TRBJ1-1
clone size: few
CDR3 DNA: TGTGCCAGCAGCTTAAGGGGGATGGACACTGAAGCTTTCTTT
CDR3 protein: CASSLRGMDTEAFF

V gene: TRBV19
D gene: .
J gene: TRBJ2-5
clone size: many
CDR3 DNA: TGTGCCAGTAGTCCAGTCATGGGGGGAGAGACCCAGTACTTC
CDR3 protein: CASSPVMGGETQYF

V gene: TRBV20-1
D gene: .
J gene: TRBJ1-2
clone size: many
CDR3 DNA: TGCAGTGCTCCGGAAGACAGTGAGGGCTACACCTTC
CDR3 protein: CSAPEDSEGYTF

V gene: TRBV5-6
D gene: TRBD1
J gene: TRBJ1-2
clone size: many
CDR3 DNA: TGTGCCAGCAGCTTGGGGGGGACAGGGGCTAACTATGGCTACACCTTC
CDR3 protein: CASSLGGTGANYGYTF

V gene: TRBV7-2
D gene: .
J gene: TRBJ2-7
clone size: few
CDR3 DNA: TGTGCCAGCAGCTTGACCGCGACCTCGAGCTCCTACGAGCAGTACTTC
CDR3 protein: CASSLTATSSSYEQYF

V gene: TRBV6-6
D gene: TRBD1
J gene: TRBJ1-5
clone size: .
CDR3 DNA: TGTGCCAGCAGTCCAGTACAGGGGAGCTACGGGTATAGCAATCAGCCCCCGCATTTT
CDR3 protein: CASSPVQGSYGYSNQPPHF

V gene: TRBV6-5
D gene: .
J gene: TRBJ1-1
clone size: few
CDR3 DNA: TGTGCCAGCAGTTACTCCAGGGCCTCGAACACTGAAGCTTTCTTT
CDR3 protein: CASSYSRASNTEAFF

V gene: TRBV2
D gene: TRBD2
J gene: TRBJ2-1
clone size: .
CDR3 DNA: TGTGCCAGCAGTGAAAGGTCTCGTTCGGGACCTAGCGGGAGGGGCAATGAGCAGTTCTTC
CDR3 protein: CASSERSRSGPSGRGNEQFF

V gene: TRBV7-2
D gene: .
J gene: TRBJ1-1
clone size: many
CDR3 DNA: TGTGCCAGCAGCTTAGGTCTGAAAACTGAAGCTTTCTTT
CDR3 protein: CASSLGLKTEAFF

V gene: TRBV3-1
D gene: .
J gene: TRBJ1-6
clone size: many
CDR3 DNA: TGTGCCAGCAGACTCGCCTTCGATCATTCACCCCTCCACTTT
CDR3 protein: CASRLAFDHSPLHF

V gene: TRBV7-9
D gene: TRBD2
J gene: TRBJ2-3
clone size: many
CDR3 DNA: TGTGCCAGCAGCTTAGTGCTAGCGGGGGCCGATACGCAGTATTTT
CDR3 protein: CASSLVLAGADTQYF

V gene: TRBV30
D gene: .
J gene: TRBJ2-3
clone size: many
CDR3 DNA: TGTGCCTGGAGTGTAGTCGGGGGTAATACGCAGTATTTT
CDR3 protein: CAWSVVGGNTQYF

V gene: TRBV6-1
D gene: TRBD1
J gene: TRBJ1-2
clone size: .
CDR3 DNA: TGTGCCAGCAGTAAAGGGGACAGCGCTAACTATGGCTACACCTTC
CDR3 protein: CASSKGDSANYGYTF

V gene: TRBV2
D gene: .
J gene: TRBJ2-5
clone size: many
CDR3 DNA: TGTGCCAGCAGTGAAGTGCGACAGCAAGAGACCCAGTACTTC
CDR3 protein: CASSEVRQQETQYF

V gene: TRBV2
D gene: .
J gene: TRBJ1-5
clone size: .
CDR3 DNA: TGTGCCAGCAGCGGGGAAGGGGGAGGTCAGCCCCAGCATTTT
CDR3 protein: CASSGEGGGQPQHF

V gene: TRBV7-8
D gene: .
J gene: TRBJ1-3
clone size: many
CDR3 DNA: TGTGCCAGCAGCTCGAAGGGTGACGGACGCTCTGGAAACCCCATATATTTT
CDR3 protein: CASSSKGDGRSGNPIYF

V gene: TRBV5-1
D gene: .
J gene: TRBJ1-6
clone size: .
CDR3 DNA: TGCGCCAGCAGGTTCGAGGGTCGCTCCTATAATTCACCCCTCCACTTT
CDR3 protein: CASRFEGRSYNSPLHF

V gene: TRBV7-2
D gene: TRBD2
J gene: TRBJ2-1
clone size: many
CDR3 DNA: TGTGCCAGCAGGCGCGGTGCGGGGACTAGCGGCTACAATGAGCAGTTCTTC
CDR3 protein: CASRRGAGTSGYNEQFF

V gene: TRBV6-5
D gene: TRBD2
J gene: TRBJ2-5
clone size: many
CDR3 DNA: TGTGCCAGCAGTTACTCGATACGACCCGGGACTAGCGGCGAAGAAGAGACCCAGTACTTC
CDR3 protein: CASSYSIRPGTSGEEETQYF

V gene: TRBV6-1
D gene: .
J gene: TRBJ1-4
clone size: many
CDR3 DNA: TGTGCCAGCAGTGCCGATTGGACTAATGAAAAACTGTTTTTT
CDR3 protein: CASSADWTNEKLFF

V gene: TRBV20-1
D gene: .
J gene: TRBJ2-5
clone size: many
CDR3 DNA: TGCAGTGCTAGGTGGGGCGGAGAGACCCAGTACTTC
CDR3 protein: CSARWGGETQYF

V gene: TRBV7-7
D gene: .
J gene: TRBJ1-5
clone size: many
CDR3 DNA: TGTGCTAGCAGCTCATCGGGGGTCGGGGGGGTAAGCAATCAGCCCCAGCATTTT
CDR3 protein: CASSSSGVGGVSNQPQHF

V gene: TRBV19
D gene: TRBD1
J gene: TRBJ1-3
clone size: many
CDR3 DNA: TGTGCCAGTAGGAAACAGGGGGCCGCGGACACCATATATTTT
CDR3 protein: CASRKQGAADTIYF

V gene: TRBV18
D gene: .
J gene: TRBJ1-3
clone size: many
CDR3 DNA: TGTGCCAGCTCACCAGTACGCAGGGAGTTCGGGAACACCATATATTTT
CDR3 protein: CASSPVRREFGNTIYF

V gene: TRBV7-2
D gene: .
J gene: TRBJ1-1
clone size: few
CDR3 DNA: TGTGCCAGCAGCTTAGGTCCCAGTTCCACTGAAGCTTTCTTT
CDR3 protein: CASSLGPSSTEAFF

V gene: TRBV6-5
D gene: .
J gene: TRBJ2-7
clone size: many
CDR3 DNA: TGTGCCAGCAGCCTCTCGGACAGACCCGCATCAACCTACGAGCAGTACTTC
CDR3 protein: CASSLSDRPASTYEQYF

V gene: TRBV10-3
D gene: TRBD1
J gene: TRBJ2-1
clone size: many
CDR3 DNA: TGTGCCATCACGGGACAGGGTAATCGTTTAGCCCCCGCGGCCTCCTACAATGAGCAGTTCTTC
CDR3 protein: CAITGQGNRLAPAASYNEQFF

V gene: TRBV20-1
D gene: TRBD2
J gene: TRBJ2-3
clone size: .
CDR3 DNA: TGCAGTGCTAGAGGGCGGGGGACGCCGAAACCAGATACACAGTGTTTT
CDR3 protein: CSARGRGTPKPDTQCF

V gene: TRBV20-1
D gene: TRBD2
J gene: TRBJ2-5
clone size: .
CDR3 DNA: TGCAGTGCTTGGGTAATCGCGGGGGGGACCCAAGAGACCCAGTACTTC
CDR3 protein: CSAWVIAGGTQETQYF

V gene: TRBV10-3
D gene: .
J gene: TRBJ1-4
clone size: many
CDR3 DNA: TGTGCCATCAGGGGAGGGGGGGATGAAAAACTGTTTTTT
CDR3 protein: CAIRGGGDEKLFF

V gene: TRBV5-1
D gene: TRBD2
J gene: TRBJ2-5
clone size: many
CDR3 DNA: TGCGCCAGCAGCAATAGCGGGGGTGGAGGAGAGACCCAGTACTTC
CDR3 protein: CASSNSGGGGETQYF

V gene: TRBV20-1
D gene: TRBD2
J gene: TRBJ2-2
clone size: many
CDR3 DNA: TGCAGTGCTAATAGCGGGGGGCAAGGAGGGGAGCTGTTTTTT
CDR3 protein: CSANSGGQGGELFF

V gene: TRBV11-2
D gene: TRBD1
J gene: TRBJ1-1
clone size: .
CDR3 DNA: TGTGCCAGCAGCTTAGGAGACAGGGGAGGGGTTGAAGCTTTCTTT
CDR3 protein: CASSLGDRGGVEAFF

V gene: TRBV10-3
D gene: .
J gene: TRBJ1-1
clone size: few
CDR3 DNA: TGTGCCATCAGGACAGGGAACACTGAAGCTTTCTTT
CDR3 protein: CAIRTGNTEAFF

V gene: TRBV9
D gene: .
J gene: TRBJ1-4
clone size: many
CDR3 DNA: TGTGCCAGCAGTACAGGGTTAGCAACTAATGAAAAACTGTTTTTT
CDR3 protein: CASSTGLATNEKLFF

V gene: TRBV6-6
D gene: TRBD2
J gene: TRBJ2-1
clone size: many
CDR3 DNA: TGTGCCAGCAGGCGACCCAGCGGGGGGACGTACAATGAGCAGTTCTTC
CDR3 protein: CASRRPSGGTYNEQFF

V gene: TRBV20-1
D gene: TRBD2
J gene: TRBJ2-1
clone size: .
CDR3 DNA: TGCAGTGCTGGGACTAGCGGGGGGAGTGAGCAGTTCTTC
CDR3 protein: CSAGTSGGSEQFF

V gene: TRBV7-2
D gene: TRBD2
J gene: TRBJ2-5
clone size: .
CDR3 DNA: TGTGCCAGCAGCTTAGTGCGACTAGCGGGGGGGCCGTTCTTC
CDR3 protein: CASSLVRLAGGPFF

V gene: TRBV29-1
D gene: .
J gene: TRBJ1-2
clone size: .
CDR3 DNA: TGCAGCGTTACCACGGAGGGTACTGGTGGCTACACCTTC
CDR3 protein: CSVTTEGTGGYTF

V gene: TRBV7-9
D gene: TRBD1
J gene: TRBJ1-2
clone size: .
CDR3 DNA: TGTGCCAGCAGCTTATTGAGGGGACAGAATAACTCTGGCCACACCTTC
CDR3 protein: CASSLLRGQNNSGHTF